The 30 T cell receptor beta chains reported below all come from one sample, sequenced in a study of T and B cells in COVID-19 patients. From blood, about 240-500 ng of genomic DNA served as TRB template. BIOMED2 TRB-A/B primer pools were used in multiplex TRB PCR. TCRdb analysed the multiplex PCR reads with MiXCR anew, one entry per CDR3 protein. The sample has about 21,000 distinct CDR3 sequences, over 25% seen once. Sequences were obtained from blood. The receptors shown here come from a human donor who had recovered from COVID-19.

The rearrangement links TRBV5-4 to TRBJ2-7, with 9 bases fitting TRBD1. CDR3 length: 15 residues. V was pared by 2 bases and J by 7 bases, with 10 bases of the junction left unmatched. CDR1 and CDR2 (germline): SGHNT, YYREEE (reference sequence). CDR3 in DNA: TGTGCCAGCAGCTTAGGACAGGGGAATTTACATGAGCAGTACTTC. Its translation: CASSLGQGNLHEQYF.

The CDR3 DNA sequence: TGCAGTGCTATGGGAGCGGGGACTCGGGATACGCAGTATTTT. It translates to CSAMGAGTRDTQYF. V gene TRBV20-1 combines with J gene TRBJ2-3; 7 bases agree with TRBD2. Germline V gene data show CDR1 as DFQATT and CDR2 as SNEGSKA (reference sequence). This CDR3 contains 14 residues. V lost 4 bases to trimming and J lost 6 bases; unmatched junction nucleotides: 10.

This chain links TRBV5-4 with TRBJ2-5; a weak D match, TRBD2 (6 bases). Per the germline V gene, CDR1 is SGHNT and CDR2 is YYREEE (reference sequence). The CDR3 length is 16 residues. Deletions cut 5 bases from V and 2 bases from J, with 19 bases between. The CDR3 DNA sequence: TGTGCCAGCAGTCCCCGCGGGGCAGGGTTTCAAGAGACCCAGTACTTC. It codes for CASSPRGAGFQETQYF.

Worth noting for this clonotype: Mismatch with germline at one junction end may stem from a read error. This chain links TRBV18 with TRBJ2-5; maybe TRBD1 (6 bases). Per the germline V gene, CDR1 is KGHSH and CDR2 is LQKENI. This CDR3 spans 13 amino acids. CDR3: CAGSPSTQGSPYF. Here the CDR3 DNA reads TGTGCCGGCTCACCTAGTACACAGGGTTCCCCGTACTTC. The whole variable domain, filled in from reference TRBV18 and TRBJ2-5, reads NAGVMQNPRHLVRRRGQEARLRCSPMKGHSHVYWYRQLPEEGLKFMVYLQKENIIDESGMPKERFSAEFPKEGPSILRIQQVVRGDSAAYFCAGSPSTQGSPYFGPGTRLLVL.

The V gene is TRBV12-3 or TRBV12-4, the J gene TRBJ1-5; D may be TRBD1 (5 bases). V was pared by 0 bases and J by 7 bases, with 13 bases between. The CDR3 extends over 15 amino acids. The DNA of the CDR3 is TGTGCCAGCAGTTTAGCGGGGCCCAGGGAGCAGCCCCAGCATTTT. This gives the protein CASSLAGPREQPQHF.

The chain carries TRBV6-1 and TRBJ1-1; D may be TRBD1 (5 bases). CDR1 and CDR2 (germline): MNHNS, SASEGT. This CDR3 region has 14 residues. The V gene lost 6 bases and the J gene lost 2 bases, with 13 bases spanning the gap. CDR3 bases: TGTGCCAGCAGCCAGACAGATTTCAACACTGAAGCTTTCTTT. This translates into CASSQTDFNTEAFF.

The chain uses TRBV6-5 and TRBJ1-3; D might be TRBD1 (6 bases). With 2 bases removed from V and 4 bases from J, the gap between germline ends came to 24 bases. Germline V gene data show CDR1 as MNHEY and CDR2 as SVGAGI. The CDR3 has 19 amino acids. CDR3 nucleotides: TGTGCCAGCAGTTACGGGCCACCGGGACGGGGGGCGCGGGGAAACACCATATATTTT. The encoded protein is CASSYGPPGRGARGNTIYF.

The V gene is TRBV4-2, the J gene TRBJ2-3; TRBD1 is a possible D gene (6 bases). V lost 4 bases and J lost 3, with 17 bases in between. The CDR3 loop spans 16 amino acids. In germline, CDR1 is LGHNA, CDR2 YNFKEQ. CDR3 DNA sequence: TGTGCCAGCAGCCCCCTTCTCAGGGGTTTTACAGATACGCAGTATTTT. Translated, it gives CASSPLLRGFTDTQYF.

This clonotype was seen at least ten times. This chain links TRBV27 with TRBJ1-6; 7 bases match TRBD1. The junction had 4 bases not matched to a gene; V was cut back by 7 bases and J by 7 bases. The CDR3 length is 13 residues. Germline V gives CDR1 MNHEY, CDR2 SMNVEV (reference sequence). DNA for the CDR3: TGTGCCAGCAATTTCAGGGGGAATTCACCCCTCCACTTT. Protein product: CASNFRGNSPLHF.

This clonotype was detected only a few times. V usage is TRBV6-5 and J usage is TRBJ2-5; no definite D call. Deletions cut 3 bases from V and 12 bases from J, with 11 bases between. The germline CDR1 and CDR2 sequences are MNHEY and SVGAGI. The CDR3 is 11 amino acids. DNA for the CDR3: TGTGCCAGCAGTTATATGAAGCTTGAGTACTTC. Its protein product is CASSYMKLEYF.

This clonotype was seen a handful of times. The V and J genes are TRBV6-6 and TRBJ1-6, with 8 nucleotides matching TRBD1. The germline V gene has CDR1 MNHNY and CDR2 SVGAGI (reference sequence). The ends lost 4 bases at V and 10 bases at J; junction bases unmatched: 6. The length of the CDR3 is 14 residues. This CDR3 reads CASSSMDRDSPLHF. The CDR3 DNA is TGTGCCAGCAGTTCCATGGACAGGGACTCACCCCTCCACTTT.

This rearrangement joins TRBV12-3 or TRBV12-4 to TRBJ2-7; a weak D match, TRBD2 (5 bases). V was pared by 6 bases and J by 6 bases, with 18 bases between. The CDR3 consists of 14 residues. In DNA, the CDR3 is TGTGCCAGCAGCCCCCTAGGGCTAGCAATCGAGCAGTACTTC. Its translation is CASSPLGLAIEQYF.

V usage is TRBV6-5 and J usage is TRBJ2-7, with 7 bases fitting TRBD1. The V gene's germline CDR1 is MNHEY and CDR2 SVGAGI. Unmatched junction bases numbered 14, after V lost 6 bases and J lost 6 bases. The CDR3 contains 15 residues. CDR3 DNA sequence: TGTGCCAGCAGACTCACAGGGGTTCGCCGGGGCGAGCAGTACTTC. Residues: CASRLTGVRRGEQYF.

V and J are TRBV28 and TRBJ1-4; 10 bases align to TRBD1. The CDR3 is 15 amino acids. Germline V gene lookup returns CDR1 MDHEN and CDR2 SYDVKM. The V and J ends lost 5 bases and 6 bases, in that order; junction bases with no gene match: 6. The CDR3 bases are TGTGCCAGCAGTCGTCAAGACAGGGGGCATGAAAAACTGTTTTTT. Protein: CASSRQDRGHEKLFF.

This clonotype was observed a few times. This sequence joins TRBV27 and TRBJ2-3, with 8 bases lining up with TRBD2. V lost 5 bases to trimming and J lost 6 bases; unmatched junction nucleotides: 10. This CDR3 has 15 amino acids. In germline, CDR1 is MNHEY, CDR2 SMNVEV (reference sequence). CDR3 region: CASSPPGGIGDTQYF. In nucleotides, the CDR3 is TGTGCCAGCAGTCCACCGGGAGGGATTGGTGATACGCAGTATTTT.

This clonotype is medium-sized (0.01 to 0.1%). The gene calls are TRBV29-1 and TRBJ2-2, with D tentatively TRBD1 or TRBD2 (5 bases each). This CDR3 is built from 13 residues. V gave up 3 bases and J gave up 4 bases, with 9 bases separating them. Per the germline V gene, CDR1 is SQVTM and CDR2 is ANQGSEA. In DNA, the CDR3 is TGCAGCGTTGATAAGGGGACCACCGGGGAGCTGTTTTTT. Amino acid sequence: CSVDKGTTGELFF.

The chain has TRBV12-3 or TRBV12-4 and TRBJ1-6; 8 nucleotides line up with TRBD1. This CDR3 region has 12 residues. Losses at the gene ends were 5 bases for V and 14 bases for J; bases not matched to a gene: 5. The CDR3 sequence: CASSPQGVTLHF. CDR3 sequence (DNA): TGTGCCAGCAGTCCACAGGGGGTGACCCTCCACTTT.

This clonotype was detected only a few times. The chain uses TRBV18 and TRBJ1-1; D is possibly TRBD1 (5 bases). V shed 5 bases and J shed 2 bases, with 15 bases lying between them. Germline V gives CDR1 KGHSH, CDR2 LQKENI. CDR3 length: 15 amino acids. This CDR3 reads CASSSRDGINTEAFF. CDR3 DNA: TGTGCCAGCTCATCCCGGGACGGCATCAACACTGAAGCTTTCTTT.

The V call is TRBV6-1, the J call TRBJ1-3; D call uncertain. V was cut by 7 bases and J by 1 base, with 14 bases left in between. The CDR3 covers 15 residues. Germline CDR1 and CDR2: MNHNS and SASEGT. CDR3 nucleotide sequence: TGTGCCAGCACCCAAGTTTCGGGGTCTGGAAACACCATATATTTT. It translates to CASTQVSGSGNTIYF.

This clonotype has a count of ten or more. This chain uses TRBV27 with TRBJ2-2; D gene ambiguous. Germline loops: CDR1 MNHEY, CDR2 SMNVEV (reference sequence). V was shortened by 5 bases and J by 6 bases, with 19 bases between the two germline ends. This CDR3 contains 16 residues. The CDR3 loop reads CASSPPTALPSGELFF. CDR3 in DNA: TGTGCCAGCAGTCCACCGACGGCCCTCCCGTCCGGGGAGCTGTTTTTT.

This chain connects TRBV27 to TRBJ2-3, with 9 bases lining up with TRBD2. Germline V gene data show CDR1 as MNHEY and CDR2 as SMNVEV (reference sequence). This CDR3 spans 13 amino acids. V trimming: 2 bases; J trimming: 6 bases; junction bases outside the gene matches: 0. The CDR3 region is CASSLAGGDTQYF. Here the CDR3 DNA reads TGTGCCAGCAGTTTAGCGGGGGGGGATACGCAGTATTTT.

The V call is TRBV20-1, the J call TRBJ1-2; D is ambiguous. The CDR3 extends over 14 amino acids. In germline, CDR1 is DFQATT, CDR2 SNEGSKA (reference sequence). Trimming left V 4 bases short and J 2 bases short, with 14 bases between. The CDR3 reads CSATSGGGNYGYTF. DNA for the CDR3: TGCAGTGCTACCTCCGGCGGCGGAAACTATGGCTACACCTTC.

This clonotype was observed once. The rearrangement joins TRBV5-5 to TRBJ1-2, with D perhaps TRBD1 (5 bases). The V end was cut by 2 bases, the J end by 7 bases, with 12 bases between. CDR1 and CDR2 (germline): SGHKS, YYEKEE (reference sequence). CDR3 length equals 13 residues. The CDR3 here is CASSFGGLGGYTF. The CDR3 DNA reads TGTGCCAGCAGCTTCGGGGGACTCGGTGGCTACACCTTC.

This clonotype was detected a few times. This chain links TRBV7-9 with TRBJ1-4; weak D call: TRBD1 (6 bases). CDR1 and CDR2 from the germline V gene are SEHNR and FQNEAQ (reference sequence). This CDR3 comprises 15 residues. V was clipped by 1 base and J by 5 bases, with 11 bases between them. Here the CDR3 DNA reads TGTGCCAGCAGCTTAGGACAGGCCCTGAATGAAAAACTGTTTTTT. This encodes CASSLGQALNEKLFF.

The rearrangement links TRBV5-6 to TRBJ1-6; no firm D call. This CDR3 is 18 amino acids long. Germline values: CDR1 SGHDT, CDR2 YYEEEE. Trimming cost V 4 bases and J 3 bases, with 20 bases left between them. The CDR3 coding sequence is TGTGCCAGCAGCCTCCCATTAGAAGACGGAAACTATAATTCACCCCTCCACTTT. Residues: CASSLPLEDGNYNSPLHF.

The CDR3 sequence is CASSPEAKNIQYF. CDR3 nucleotide sequence: TGTGCCAGCAGCCCAGAGGCCAAAAACATTCAGTACTTC. The rearrangement uses TRBV12-3 or TRBV12-4 and TRBJ2-4; D remains ambiguous. V was clipped by 6 bases and J by 1 base, with 7 bases between them. CDR3 length: 13 residues.

The CDR3 nucleotides are TGTGCCAGCAGTGATTCCCAGGGGGGGACAGGGTTAAATTCACCCCTCCACTTT. Protein product: CASSDSQGGTGLNSPLHF. V usage is TRBV6-5 and J usage is TRBJ1-6; 9 bases line up with TRBD1. CDR1 is MNHEY, CDR2 SVGAGI, per germline. The CDR3 is 18 residues long. Trimming took 5 bases from V and 7 from J; bases not matched to a gene: 15.

The CDR3 loop is CASSLAGAPRETQYF. The DNA for the CDR3 is TGCGCCAGCAGCTTGGCGGGCGCGCCGAGAGAGACCCAGTACTTC. The chain links TRBV5-1 to TRBJ2-5; D is unresolved. CDR3 length equals 15 residues. Germline V lookup: CDR1 SGHRS, CDR2 YFSETQ. Trimming took off 0 bases at V and 4 bases at J, with 13 bases between the two ends.

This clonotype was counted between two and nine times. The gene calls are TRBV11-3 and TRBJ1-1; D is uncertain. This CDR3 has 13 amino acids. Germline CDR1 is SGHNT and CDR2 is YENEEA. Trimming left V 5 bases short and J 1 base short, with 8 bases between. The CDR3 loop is CASSPQENTEAFF. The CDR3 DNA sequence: TGTGCCAGCAGCCCCCAGGAGAACACTGAAGCTTTCTTT.

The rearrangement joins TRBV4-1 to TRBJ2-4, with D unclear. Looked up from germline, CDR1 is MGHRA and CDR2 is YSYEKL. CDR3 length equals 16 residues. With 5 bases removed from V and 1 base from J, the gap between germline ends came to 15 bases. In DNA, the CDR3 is TGCGCCAGCAGCGGGCAGCAAACCGGGGCCAAAAACATTCAGTACTTC. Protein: CASSGQQTGAKNIQYF.